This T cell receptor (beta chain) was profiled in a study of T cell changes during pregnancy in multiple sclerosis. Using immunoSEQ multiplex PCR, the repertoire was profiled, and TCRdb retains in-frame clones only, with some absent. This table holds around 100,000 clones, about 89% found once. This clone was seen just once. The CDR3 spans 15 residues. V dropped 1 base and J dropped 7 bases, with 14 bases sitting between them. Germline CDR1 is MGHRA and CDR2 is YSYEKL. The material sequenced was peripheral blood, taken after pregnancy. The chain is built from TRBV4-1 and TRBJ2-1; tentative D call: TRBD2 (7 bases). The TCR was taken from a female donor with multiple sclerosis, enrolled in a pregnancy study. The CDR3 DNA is TGCGCCAGCAGCCAAGTTGGTGGGGGGGCTAATGAGCAGTTCTTC. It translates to CASSQVGGGANEQFF.